The present TCR beta chain was sequenced within a study of blood T cell repertoires in COVID-19. Study-level background: Sources were T cells, B-cell-depleted T cells, or PBMCs; the material itself was cDNA or gDNA.

The CDR3 runs 17 residues. Original analysis: The authors estimated nucleated cell counts from reference gene primer amplification. Repertoires were generated with immunoSEQ multiplex PCR, while TCRdb's copy carries only in-frame clones and drops some. That table is the source of V, J and clone size, and D and trimming were worked out from the DNA. The table shows approximately 250,000 clones, with around 84% occurring only once. This chain joins TRBV21-1 and TRBJ2-2; no DNA check was done on the table's D call, TRBD2. TRBV21-1 is flagged as a pseudogene. This sequence was found in a man aged 55 to 70 with acute or convalescent COVID-19. The sequenced sample was peripheral blood. CDR3 DNA sequence: TGTGCCAGCAGCTGGTCGGCTAGCGGGGGGATCACCGGGGAGCTGTTTTTT. As protein: CASSWSASGGITGELFF.